Shown below are 27 T cell receptor beta chains from a single sample sequenced in a study of cytomegalovirus exposure and HLA in healthy donors. PCR amplification relied on 60 Vbeta primers (plus 13 Jbeta primers). TCRdb keeps only in-frame clones here, not all; method: immunoSEQ multiplex PCR. The sample includes roughly 190,000 clones, around 81% of them seen just once. The sequencing sample was made of PBMCs. These receptors were collected from a woman in her twenties or thirties in good health and CMV-seropositive.

This chain uses TRBV6-5 with TRBJ2-1, with 7 bases identical to TRBD2. Trimming at V came to 2 bases and at J to 10 bases, leaving 14 bases not matched to a gene. The CDR3 spans 16 residues. Germline lookup yields CDR1 MNHEY and CDR2 SVGAGI. CDR3 in amino acids: CASSYRPSGVPREQFF. The CDR3 DNA follows: TGTGCCAGCAGTTACAGACCTAGCGGAGTGCCTAGGGAGCAGTTCTTC.

The chain recombines TRBV10-2 with TRBJ2-3, with D maybe TRBD2 (7 bases). V lost 8 bases, J lost 1 base, and 10 bases lay in between. Per germline, CDR1 WSHSY and CDR2 SAAADI. The CDR3 spans 13 residues. The CDR3, as DNA: TGCGCCAGCGGGAGGGGGGGCACAGATACGCAGTATTTT. Translating gives CASGRGGTDTQYF.

The chain combines TRBV9 with TRBJ1-2; TRBD1 agrees at 7 bases. V shed 7 bases and J 0 bases; nucleotides not matched to a gene: 6. The CDR3 is 14 residues long. Per germline, CDR1 SGDLS and CDR2 YYNGEE. CDR3 nucleotides: TGTGCCAGCGGCCGACAGGGAGCTAACTATGGCTACACCTTC. Protein product: CASGRQGANYGYTF.

The chain has TRBV27 and TRBJ2-6; TRBD1 aligns across 9 bases. CDR1 and CDR2 (germline): MNHEY, SMNVEV (reference sequence). The J segment lost 2 bases and the V segment lost 6 bases, leaving 5 bases of the junction unmatched. The CDR3 consists of 16 residues. DNA of the CDR3: TGTGCCAGCAGGACGACAGGGGGAACTGGGGCCAACGTCCTGACTTTC. Encoded protein: CASRTTGGTGANVLTF. The full variable domain, in which reference TRBV27 and TRBJ2-6 provide the parts outside the CDR3, is EAQVTQNPRYLITVTGKKLTVTCSQNMNHEYMSWYRQDPGLGLRQIYYSMNVEVTDKGDVPEGYKVSRKEKRNFPLILESPSPNQTSLYFCASRTTGGTGANVLTFGAGSRLTVL.

This clone was seen just once. The chain combines TRBV30 with TRBJ1-2; the match to TRBD1 covers 7 bases. The germline CDR1 and CDR2 sequences are GTSNPN and SVGIG (reference sequence). The CDR3 loop spans 15 amino acids. V was pared by 3 bases and J by 4 bases, with 11 bases of the junction left unmatched. For the CDR3, the DNA is TGTGCCTGGAGCCTTAGGACAGGACGGGGCTATGGCTACACCTTC. Its translation: CAWSLRTGRGYGYTF.

The chain links TRBV30 to TRBJ1-1; D is undetermined. Trimming took off 5 bases at V and 3 bases at J, with 10 bases between the two ends. The germline V gene encodes CDR1 GTSNPN and CDR2 SVGIG (reference sequence). There are 12 residues in the CDR3. The DNA of the CDR3 is TGTGCCTGGGGAGGGTCGTACACTGAAGCTTTCTTT. Translating gives CAWGGSYTEAFF.

A remark on this clone: An end of the junction differs from the germline gene, which may be a read error. The genes are TRBV10-1 and TRBJ2-1, with TRBD2 identical over 9 bases. Germline lookup yields CDR1 WNHNN and CDR2 SYGVQD (reference sequence). CDR3 size: 13 residues. The CDR3 is CASSEDASGNELF. CDR3 DNA: TGCGCCAGCAGTGAGGACGCTAGCGGGAATGAACTCTTC.

This chain uses TRBV6-6 with TRBJ2-3, with 10 bases aligning to TRBD2. CDR1 and CDR2 from the germline V gene are MNHNY and SVGAGI (reference sequence). Unmatched junction bases numbered 8, after V lost 5 bases and J lost 9 bases. The length of the CDR3 is 14 residues. The CDR3 is CASSSGGAGRTQYF. As DNA, the CDR3 is TGTGCCAGCAGTAGCGGGGGGGCGGGTCGAACGCAGTATTTT.

This chain joins TRBV5-8 and TRBJ2-7, with D tentatively TRBD2 (6 bases). The CDR3 runs 14 residues. CDR1 SGHTS and CDR2 YDEGEE come from the germline V gene. V was shortened by 0 bases and J by 3 bases, with 10 bases between the two germline ends. CDR3 bases: TGTGCCAGCAGCTTGGTGCGGGGTTACTACGAGCAGTACTTC. Protein sequence: CASSLVRGYYEQYF.

This clone was counted only a few times. The chain carries TRBV6-1 and TRBJ2-3; D gene uncertain. The CDR3 has 13 amino acids. Between the trimmed V and J ends, which lost 0 bases and 6 bases, there was a span of 7 bases. The germline gives CDR1 MNHNS, CDR2 SASEGT. The CDR3 bases are TGTGCCAGCAGTGAAGCCTCCGCGGATACGCAGTATTTT. Translation gives CASSEASADTQYF.

The chain is built from TRBV27 and TRBJ1-2; unclear D gene. This CDR3 is built from 13 residues. V was pared by 7 bases and J by 10 bases, with 19 bases between. Germline CDR1 is MNHEY and CDR2 is SMNVEV (reference sequence). The CDR3 coding sequence is TGTGCCAGCACATCGAGGGCCGCCGGGGACTACACCTTC. This translates into CASTSRAAGDYTF.

The chain links TRBV10-2 to TRBJ1-2; 9 bases agree with TRBD1. Trimming at V came to 7 bases and at J to 8 bases, leaving 14 bases not matched to a gene. Germline assignment: CDR1 WSHSY and CDR2 SAAADI. The CDR3 loop spans 15 amino acids. CDR3 sequence: CASTSGQGVLSGYTF. In DNA form, the CDR3 reads TGCGCCAGCACCTCGGGACAGGGAGTATTGAGCGGCTACACCTTC.

This clone was found a few times. The chain is built from TRBV7-2 and TRBJ2-1; 7 nucleotides align to TRBD2. Germline V gene sequence: CDR1 SGHTA, CDR2 FQGNSA. After removal of 6 bases from V and 3 bases from J, the junction contained 8 bases not matched to a gene. The length of the CDR3 is 15 residues. CDR3 in DNA: TGTGCCAGCAGGTTGACTAGCACCGACTACAATGAGCAGTTCTTC. Translated, it gives CASRLTSTDYNEQFF.

The rearrangement joins TRBV6-5 to TRBJ1-5; possible D gene TRBD1, 5 bases. This CDR3 has 15 amino acids. The V gene lost 0 bases and the J gene lost 7 bases, with 13 bases spanning the gap. CDR1 and CDR2 from the germline V gene are MNHEY and SVGAGI. The CDR3 coding sequence is TGTGCCAGCAGTTACTCGGGCAGGGTAGGGCAGCCCCAGCATTTT. Protein product: CASSYSGRVGQPQHF.

The rearrangement joins TRBV1 to TRBJ1-4; the D segment call TRBD1 is taken from the table without a DNA check. TRBV1 is assigned pseudogene status. This CDR3 region has 18 residues. This CDR3 is CTSSHFIFPRGTNEKLFF. The CDR3 DNA reads TGCACCAGCAGCCATTTCATCTTCCCCAGGGGAACTAATGAAAAACTGTTTTTT.

The V gene is TRBV6-1, the J gene TRBJ2-7, with 7 positions matching TRBD2. Germline assignment: CDR1 MNHNS and CDR2 SASEGT. This CDR3 is built from 14 residues. The ends lost 6 bases at V and 0 bases at J; junction bases unmatched: 5. The DNA for the CDR3 is TGTGCCAGCAGACGCGGGGACTACTCCTACGAGCAGTACTTC. This sequence encodes CASRRGDYSYEQYF.

This clone was picked up one time. The J gene is TRBJ2-5, the V gene TRBV19; D gene unclear. CDR1 is LNHDA and CDR2 is SQIVND in the germline V gene (reference sequence). V shed 4 bases and J shed 0 bases, with 12 bases lying between them. The CDR3 is 15 residues long. The CDR3 bases are TGTGCCAGTAGTAATCAGCGACCATACCAAGAGACCCAGTACTTC. It encodes CASSNQRPYQETQYF.

This chain links TRBV5-1 with TRBJ1-1, with D possibly TRBD1 on 6 matching bases. Germline-derived CDR1 and CDR2 are SGHRS and YFSETQ. V was shortened by 4 bases and J by 0 bases, with 13 bases between the two germline ends. The CDR3 spans 15 residues. The CDR3 DNA reads TGCGCCAGCAGCCCCGTTACAGGGATGAACACTGAAGCTTTCTTT. The encoded protein is CASSPVTGMNTEAFF.

The rearrangement uses TRBV4-3 and TRBJ1-4; 9 bases are shared with TRBD1. This CDR3 has 17 residues. The V gene end was trimmed by 4 bases and the J gene end by 6 bases; junction bases not matched to a gene: 12. Germline CDR1 LGHNA, CDR2 YSLEER. This CDR3 reads CASSLWTGEYVHEKLFF. The CDR3 DNA follows: TGCGCCAGCAGCCTCTGGACAGGGGAGTATGTACATGAAAAACTGTTTTTT.

This chain uses TRBV19 with TRBJ1-5, with D perhaps TRBD1 (5 bases). With 4 bases removed from V and 3 bases from J, the gap between germline ends came to 13 bases. CDR1 LNHDA and CDR2 SQIVND come from the germline V gene (reference sequence). This CDR3 region has 15 residues. The CDR3 coding sequence is TGTGCCAGTAGTACCTCGGGACTCACCAATCAGCCCCAGCATTTT. It translates to CASSTSGLTNQPQHF.

The CDR3 bases are TGTGCCAGCAGCCGCGTCCGTATGGTCACTGAAGCTTTCTTT. This translates into CASSRVRMVTEAFF. This rearrangement joins TRBV28 to TRBJ1-1; D unresolved. V dropped 6 bases and J dropped 4 bases, with 15 bases sitting between them. Germline-derived CDR1 and CDR2 are MDHEN and SYDVKM. CDR3 length: 14 residues.

This chain links TRBV10-3 with TRBJ2-1, with 13 bases lining up with TRBD2. The CDR3 is 15 residues long. Germline CDR1 reads ENHRY; CDR2 reads SYGVKD. With V trimmed by 5 bases and J by 8 bases, 6 bases remained unmatched. The CDR3 is CAISQLAGGPDEQFF. Here the CDR3 DNA reads TGTGCCATCAGTCAACTAGCGGGGGGGCCTGATGAGCAGTTCTTC.

This clone came up once. This sequence joins TRBV7-2 and TRBJ2-1; 9 bases line up with TRBD2. The CDR3 has 15 residues. The V gene's germline CDR1 is SGHTA and CDR2 FQGNSA. After removal of 5 bases from V and 0 bases from J, the junction contained 2 bases not matched to a gene. CDR3 sequence: CASSPTSGSYNEQFF. The CDR3 region has the DNA TGTGCCAGCAGCCCGACTAGCGGCTCCTACAATGAGCAGTTCTTC.

CDR3 sequence (DNA): TGCGCCAGCAGTCGACACAGGGTGTTTGGAAACACCATATATTTT. It encodes CASSRHRVFGNTIYF. The genes are TRBV4-1 and TRBJ1-3; weak D call: TRBD1 (6 bases). The V end was cut by 6 bases, the J end by 3 bases, with 15 bases between. The CDR3 is made up of 15 amino acids. Germline CDR1 MGHRA, CDR2 YSYEKL.

The chain links TRBV19 to TRBJ1-5; maybe TRBD1 (6 bases). The CDR3 sequence is 13 residues long. V gave up 10 bases and J gave up 7 bases, with 17 bases separating them. Germline lookup yields CDR1 LNHDA and CDR2 SQIVND (reference sequence). CDR3 sequence (DNA): TGTGCCACCCTAGGGGGTATTGGGCAGCCCCAGCATTTT. This translates into CATLGGIGQPQHF.

The chain carries TRBV11-2 and TRBJ2-7; D is perhaps TRBD2 (5 bases). The germline V gene encodes CDR1 SGHAT and CDR2 FQNNGV. This CDR3 comprises 15 residues. V was trimmed by 0 bases and J by 1 base, leaving 10 bases between them. CDR3 protein: CASSLEVGGSYEQYF. The DNA for the CDR3 is TGTGCCAGCAGCTTAGAGGTGGGCGGGTCCTACGAGCAGTACTTC.

The rearrangement links TRBV2 to TRBJ1-1; no reliable D call. V was clipped by 6 bases and J by 0 bases, with 8 bases between them. CDR3 length: 13 amino acids. Germline loops: CDR1 SNHLY, CDR2 FYNNEI. In DNA form, the CDR3 reads TGTGCCAGCAGGAGAGACATGAACACTGAAGCTTTCTTT. It yields the protein CASRRDMNTEAFF.